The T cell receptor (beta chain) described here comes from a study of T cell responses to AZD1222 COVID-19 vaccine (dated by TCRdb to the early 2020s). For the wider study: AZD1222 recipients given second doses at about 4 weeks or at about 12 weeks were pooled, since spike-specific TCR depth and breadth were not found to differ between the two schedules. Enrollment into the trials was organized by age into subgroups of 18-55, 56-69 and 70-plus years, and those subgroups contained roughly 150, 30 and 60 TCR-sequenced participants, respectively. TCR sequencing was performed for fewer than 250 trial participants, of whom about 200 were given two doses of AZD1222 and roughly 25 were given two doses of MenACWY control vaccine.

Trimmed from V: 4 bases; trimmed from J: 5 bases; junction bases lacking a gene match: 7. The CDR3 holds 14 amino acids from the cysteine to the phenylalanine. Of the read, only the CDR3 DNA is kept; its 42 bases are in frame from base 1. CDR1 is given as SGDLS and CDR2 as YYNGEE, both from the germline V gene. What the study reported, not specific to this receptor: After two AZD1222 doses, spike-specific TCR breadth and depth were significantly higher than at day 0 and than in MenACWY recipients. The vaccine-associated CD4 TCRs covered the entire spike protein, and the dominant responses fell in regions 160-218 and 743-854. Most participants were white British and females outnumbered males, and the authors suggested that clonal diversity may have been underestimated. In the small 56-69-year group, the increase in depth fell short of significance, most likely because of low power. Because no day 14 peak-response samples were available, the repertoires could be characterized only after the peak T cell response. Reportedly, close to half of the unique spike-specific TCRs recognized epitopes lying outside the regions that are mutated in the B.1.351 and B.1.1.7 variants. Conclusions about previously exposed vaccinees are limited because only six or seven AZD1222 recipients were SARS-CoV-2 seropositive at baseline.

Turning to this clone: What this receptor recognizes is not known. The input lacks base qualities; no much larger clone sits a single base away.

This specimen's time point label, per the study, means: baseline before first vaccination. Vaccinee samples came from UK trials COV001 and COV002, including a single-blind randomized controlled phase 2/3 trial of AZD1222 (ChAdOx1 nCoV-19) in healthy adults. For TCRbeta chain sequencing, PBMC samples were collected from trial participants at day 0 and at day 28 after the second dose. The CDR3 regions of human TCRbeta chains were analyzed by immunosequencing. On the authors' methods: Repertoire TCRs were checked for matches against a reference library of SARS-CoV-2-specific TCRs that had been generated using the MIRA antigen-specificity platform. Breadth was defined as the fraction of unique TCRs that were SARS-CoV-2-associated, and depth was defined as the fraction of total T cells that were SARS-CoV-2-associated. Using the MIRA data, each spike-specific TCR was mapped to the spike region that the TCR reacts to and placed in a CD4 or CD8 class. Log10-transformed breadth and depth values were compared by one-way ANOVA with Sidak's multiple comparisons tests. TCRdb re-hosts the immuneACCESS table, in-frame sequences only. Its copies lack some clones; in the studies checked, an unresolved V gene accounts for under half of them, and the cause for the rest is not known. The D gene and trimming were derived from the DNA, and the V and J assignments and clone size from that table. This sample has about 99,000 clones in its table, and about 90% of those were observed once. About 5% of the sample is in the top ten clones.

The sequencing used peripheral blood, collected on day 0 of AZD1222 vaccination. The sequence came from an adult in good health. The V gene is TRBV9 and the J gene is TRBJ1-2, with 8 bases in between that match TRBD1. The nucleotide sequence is TGTGCCAGCAGCCCCGGACAGGGAGGGTATGGCTACACCTTC. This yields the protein CASSPGQGGYGYTF.